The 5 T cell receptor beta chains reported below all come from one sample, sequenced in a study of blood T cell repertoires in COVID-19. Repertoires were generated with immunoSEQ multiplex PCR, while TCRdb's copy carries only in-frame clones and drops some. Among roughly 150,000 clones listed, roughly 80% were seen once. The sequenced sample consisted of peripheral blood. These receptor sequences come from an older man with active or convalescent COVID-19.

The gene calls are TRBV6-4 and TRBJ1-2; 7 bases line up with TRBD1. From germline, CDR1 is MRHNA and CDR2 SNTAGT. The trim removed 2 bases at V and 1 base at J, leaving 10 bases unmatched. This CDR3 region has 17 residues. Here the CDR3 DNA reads TGTGCCAGCAGTGACCAATACAGGACAGGTCATAACTATGGCTACACCTTC. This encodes CASSDQYRTGHNYGYTF.

CDR3 nucleotides: TGTGCCAGCACGGTTGCGGGAGGAGGGGGGAACATTCAGTACTTC. Its protein is CASTVAGGGGNIQYF. V is TRBV6-5 and J is TRBJ2-4; 8 bases line up with TRBD2. Trimming took 7 bases from V and 7 from J; bases not matched to a gene: 12. Germline V lookup: CDR1 MNHEY, CDR2 SVGAGI. The CDR3 runs to 15 residues.

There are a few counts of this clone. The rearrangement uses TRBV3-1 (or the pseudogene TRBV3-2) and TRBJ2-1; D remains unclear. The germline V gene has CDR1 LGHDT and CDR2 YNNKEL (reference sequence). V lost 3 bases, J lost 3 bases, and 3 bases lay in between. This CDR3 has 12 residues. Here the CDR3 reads CASSHNYNEQFF. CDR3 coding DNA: TGTGCCAGCAGCCATAACTACAATGAGCAGTTCTTC.

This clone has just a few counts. The CDR3 here is CASIPSGVRNTEAFF. As DNA, the CDR3 is TGTGCCAGCATCCCCTCCGGGGTCAGGAACACTGAAGCTTTCTTT. V and J are TRBV7-9 and TRBJ1-1, with no clear D. The CDR3 loop spans 15 amino acids. Germline CDR1 SEHNR, CDR2 FQNEAQ (reference sequence). The V end was cut by 7 bases, the J end by 1 base, with 16 bases between. Full variable domain (missing parts from reference TRBV7-9 and TRBJ1-1): DTGVSQNPRHKITKRGQNVTFRCDPISEHNRLYWYRQTLGQGPEFLTYFQNEAQLEKSRLLSDRFSAERPKGSFSTLEIQRTEQGDSAMYLCASIPSGVRNTEAFFGQGTRLTVV.

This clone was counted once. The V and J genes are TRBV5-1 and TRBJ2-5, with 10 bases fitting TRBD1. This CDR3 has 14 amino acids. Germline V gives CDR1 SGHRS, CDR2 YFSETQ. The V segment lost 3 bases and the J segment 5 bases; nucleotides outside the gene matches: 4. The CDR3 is CASSWGQGRETQYF. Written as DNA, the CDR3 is TGCGCCAGCAGCTGGGGACAGGGGCGGGAGACCCAGTACTTC.